A selection of T cell receptor beta chains follows, all from one sample in a study of read filtering for tumor transcriptome and immune sequencing. Via MiXCR, TCRdb re-called the reads, giving one row per CDR3 protein. The table shows tens of thousands of distinct CDR3 sequences, with about 19% occurring only once. Sequencing was done on a sample of a population of CD138-negative cells sorted from bone marrow. Receptors were obtained from a donor aged 40 or over with multiple myeloma. The CDR3 runs from the conserved cysteine through the conserved F or W. The order of the fields is D gene, V gene, clone size, J gene, CDR3 DNA, CDR3 protein. D genes are given only for firm matches. Some rows have no size entry. The others give once, few or many, or a class for an expanded clone.

D gene: -
V gene: TRBV19
clone size: many
J gene: TRBJ2-6
CDR3 DNA: TGTGCCAGTAGTCGAATGAGCTCTGGGGCCAACGTCCTGACTTTC
CDR3 protein: CASSRMSSGANVLTF

D gene: TRBD2
V gene: TRBV20-1
clone size: few
J gene: TRBJ2-5
CDR3 DNA: TGCAGTGCCGTCAGCGGGAGGCCTCGATTAGAGACCCAGTACTTC
CDR3 protein: CSAVSGRPRLETQYF

D gene: TRBD1
V gene: TRBV20-1
clone size: many
J gene: TRBJ1-2
CDR3 DNA: TGCAGTGCTAGAGATAACGGACAGGCGAACTATGGCTACACCTTC
CDR3 protein: CSARDNGQANYGYTF

D gene: -
V gene: TRBV6-6
clone size: many
J gene: TRBJ2-5
CDR3 DNA: TGTGCCAGCAGTCCACAAGAGACCCAGTACTTC
CDR3 protein: CASSPQETQYF

D gene: TRBD1
V gene: TRBV7-9
clone size: many
J gene: TRBJ1-1
CDR3 DNA: TGTGCCAGCTACACCGGGACAGCAAACACTGAAGCTTTCTTT
CDR3 protein: CASYTGTANTEAFF

D gene: -
V gene: TRBV29-1
clone size: many
J gene: TRBJ2-1
CDR3 DNA: TGCAGCGTTGGTCTGCAGGCGAACAATGAGCAGTTCTTC
CDR3 protein: CSVGLQANNEQFF

D gene: -
V gene: TRBV28
clone size: many
J gene: TRBJ2-1
CDR3 DNA: TGTGCCAGCAGCTTAAACAATGAGCAGTTCTTC
CDR3 protein: CASSLNNEQFF

D gene: TRBD1
V gene: TRBV4-1
clone size: many
J gene: TRBJ2-2
CDR3 DNA: TGCGCCAGCAGCGTTTACAGGGGCGCCGGGGAGCTGTTTTTT
CDR3 protein: CASSVYRGAGELFF

D gene: -
V gene: TRBV20-1
clone size: many
J gene: TRBJ2-3
CDR3 DNA: TGCAGTGCAAGTGGGTCGCGGGGGCCCACAGATACGCAGTATTTT
CDR3 protein: CSASGSRGPTDTQYF

D gene: -
V gene: TRBV20-1
clone size: many
J gene: TRBJ1-6
CDR3 DNA: TGCAGTGCTAGAGATCAGGAGCGGGCTTCACCCCTCCACTTT
CDR3 protein: CSARDQERASPLHF

D gene: -
V gene: TRBV19
clone size: -
J gene: TRBJ2-1
CDR3 DNA: TGTGCCAGTAGTCCCTACGGGACTGCTCATGAGCAGTTCTTC
CDR3 protein: CASSPYGTAHEQFF

D gene: -
V gene: TRBV7-9
clone size: many
J gene: TRBJ2-6
CDR3 DNA: TGTGCCAGCAGCTTAGTAGGTTCTCTCTCTGGGGCCAACGTCCTGACTTTC
CDR3 protein: CASSLVGSLSGANVLTF

D gene: TRBD1
V gene: TRBV6-6
clone size: many
J gene: TRBJ1-1
CDR3 DNA: TGTGCCAGCAGTTCCCGGGCCTCAGGGGGGTTGAACACTGAAGCTTTCTTT
CDR3 protein: CASSSRASGGLNTEAFF

D gene: TRBD2
V gene: TRBV20-1
clone size: many
J gene: TRBJ2-2
CDR3 DNA: TGCAGTGCTAGCAACCGTGCGCGGGAGTCCGGGGAGCTGTTTTTT
CDR3 protein: CSASNRARESGELFF

D gene: -
V gene: TRBV19
clone size: -
J gene: TRBJ1-4
CDR3 DNA: TGTGCCAGTAGTATGGGCCTTTGCGGACGGGAAAAACTGTTTTTT
CDR3 protein: CASSMGLCGREKLFF

D gene: TRBD1
V gene: TRBV5-5
clone size: few
J gene: TRBJ2-5
CDR3 DNA: TGTGCCAGAAAGTTACAGGGGGCGGGAGAGACCCAGTACTTC
CDR3 protein: CARKLQGAGETQYF

D gene: -
V gene: TRBV5-1
clone size: many
J gene: TRBJ2-2
CDR3 DNA: TGCGCCAGCAGCTTGGCTGGGGGGCTAGGCACCGGGGAGCTGTTTTTT
CDR3 protein: CASSLAGGLGTGELFF

D gene: -
V gene: TRBV21-1
clone size: -
J gene: TRBJ2-7
CDR3 DNA: TGTGCCAGCAGCTACATCCTCCTAGCGGGAGAGTCCTACGAGCAGTACTTT
CDR3 protein: CASSYILLAGESYEQYF

D gene: -
V gene: TRBV20-1
clone size: many
J gene: TRBJ2-3
CDR3 DNA: TGCAGTGCGCGCGGGTTTTCAGATACGCAGTATTTT
CDR3 protein: CSARGFSDTQYF

D gene: -
V gene: TRBV19
clone size: many
J gene: TRBJ2-7
CDR3 DNA: TGTGCCAGTAGTATTCAAGGGGTCGAAACCTACGAGCAGTACTTC
CDR3 protein: CASSIQGVETYEQYF

D gene: TRBD1
V gene: TRBV5-1
clone size: many
J gene: TRBJ1-1
CDR3 DNA: TGCGCCAGCAGCTCGGACAGGACGAACACTGAAGCTTTCTTT
CDR3 protein: CASSSDRTNTEAFF

D gene: -
V gene: TRBV5-1
clone size: many
J gene: TRBJ1-1
CDR3 DNA: TGCGCCAGCAGCTTGGTGGTTAGAGAACATGCCCGGGTCATGAACACTGAAGCTTTCTTT
CDR3 protein: CASSLVVREHARVMNTEAFF

D gene: TRBD1
V gene: TRBV7-3
clone size: many
J gene: TRBJ2-5
CDR3 DNA: TGTGCCAGCAGCTTATCGGGACAGCTCCAAGAGACCCAGTACTTC
CDR3 protein: CASSLSGQLQETQYF

D gene: TRBD2
V gene: TRBV12-3/TRBV12-4
clone size: hyperexpanded
J gene: TRBJ2-7
CDR3 DNA: TGTGCCAGCAGTTTGACGGGAGGGCCAGGGGAGCAGTACTTC
CDR3 protein: CASSLTGGPGEQYF

D gene: -
V gene: TRBV6-2/TRBV6-3
clone size: -
J gene: TRBJ2-3
CDR3 DNA: TGCGCCAGTTCGGTAGCCCCTAGCACAGATACGCAGTGTTTT
CDR3 protein: CASSVAPSTDTQCF

D gene: TRBD2
V gene: TRBV20-1
clone size: -
J gene: TRBJ2-1
CDR3 DNA: TGCAGTGCTACCTTCCTCGGGAGGGCCCTCAATGAGCAGTTCTTC
CDR3 protein: CSATFLGRALNEQFF

D gene: TRBD2
V gene: TRBV24-1
clone size: -
J gene: TRBJ2-1
CDR3 DNA: TGTGCCACTTCATCCGCGGGACTAAACTCGAATGAGCAGTTCTTC
CDR3 protein: CATSSAGLNSNEQFF

D gene: TRBD2
V gene: TRBV9
clone size: few
J gene: TRBJ2-2
CDR3 DNA: TGTGCCAGCAGCCTAGCTAGCGGACCCGACACCGGGGAGCTGTTTTTT
CDR3 protein: CASSLASGPDTGELFF

D gene: -
V gene: TRBV29-1
clone size: once
J gene: TRBJ2-7
CDR3 DNA: TGCAGCGCTGAAGGTCAGGGAAGACTCGAGCAGTACTTC
CDR3 protein: CSAEGQGRLEQYF

D gene: -
V gene: TRBV30
clone size: -
J gene: TRBJ2-1
CDR3 DNA: TGTGCCTGGGTTAAATCACATCTGGGATATGAGCAGTTCTTC
CDR3 protein: CAWVKSHLGYEQFF

D gene: TRBD1
V gene: TRBV25-1
clone size: many
J gene: TRBJ1-2
CDR3 DNA: TGTGCCAGCAGCCCAGGGGGCGTATTTGATGGCTACACCTTC
CDR3 protein: CASSPGGVFDGYTF